This T cell receptor beta chain was recorded in a study of CD8+ T cells in alopecia areata. Extracted RNA was reverse transcribed, and the resulting cDNA served as sequencing template. Profiling relied on immunoSEQ multiplex PCR, and the TCRdb table lists in-frame clones only, not all of them. The sample contains 110,000 to 150,000 clones, around three fifths of which appear only once. This clone was seen once. The target antigen is unknown. The identical CDR3 is also encoded by other nucleotide sequences in the sample. CDR1 SQVTM and CDR2 ANQGSEA come from the germline V gene. Trimming cost V 6 bases and J 2 bases; bases outside gene matches: 4. The CDR3 sequence is 12 residues long. General observations from the study: Normal skin's resident alphabeta T cells are also sequenced in scalp samples.

The sequence came from a human donor with alopecia areata. The sample in question was CD4+ T cells sorted from blood, obtained at week 0. The chain links TRBV29-1 to TRBJ2-7; 7 nucleotides line up with TRBD1. The CDR3 DNA reads TGCAGCGTCGGGGACAGAGCCTACGAGCAGTACTTC. This codes for CSVGDRAYEQYF.